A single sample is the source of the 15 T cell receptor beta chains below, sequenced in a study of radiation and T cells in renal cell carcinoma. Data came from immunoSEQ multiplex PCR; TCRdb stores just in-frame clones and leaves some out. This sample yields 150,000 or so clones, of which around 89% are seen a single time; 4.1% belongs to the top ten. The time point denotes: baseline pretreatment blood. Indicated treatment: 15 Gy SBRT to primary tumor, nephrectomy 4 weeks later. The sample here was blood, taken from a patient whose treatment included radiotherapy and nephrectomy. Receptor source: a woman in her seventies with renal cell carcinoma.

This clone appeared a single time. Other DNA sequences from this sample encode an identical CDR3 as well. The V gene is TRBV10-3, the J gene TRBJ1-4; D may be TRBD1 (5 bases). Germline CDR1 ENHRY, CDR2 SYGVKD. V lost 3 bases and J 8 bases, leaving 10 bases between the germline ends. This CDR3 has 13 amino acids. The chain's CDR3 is CAISEVGGEKLFF. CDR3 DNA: TGTGCCATCAGTGAAGTTGGGGGAGAAAAACTGTTTTTT.

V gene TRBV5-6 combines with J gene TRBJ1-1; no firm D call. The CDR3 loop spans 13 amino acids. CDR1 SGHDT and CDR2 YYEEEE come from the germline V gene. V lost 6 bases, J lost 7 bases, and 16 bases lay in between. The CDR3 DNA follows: TGTGCCAGCAACGAACTGAGTCGGCGTGAAGCTTTCTTT. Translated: CASNELSRREAFF.

CDR3 bases: TGTGCCAGCAGACCGCGGGACAGCCTATATGGCTACACCTTC. Its protein product is CASRPRDSLYGYTF. The rearrangement joins TRBV9 to TRBJ1-2, with TRBD1 matching over 7 bases. The CDR3 is made up of 14 amino acids. CDR1 is SGDLS and CDR2 is YYNGEE in the germline V gene. J was trimmed by 5 bases and V by 5 bases; bases with no gene match: 9. Based on the CDR3 plus reference TRBV9 and TRBJ1-2, the full variable domain is DSGVTQTPKHLITATGQRVTLRCSPRSGDLSVYWYQQSLDQGLQFLIQYYNGEERAKGNILERFSAQQFPDLHSELNLSSLELGDSALYFCASRPRDSLYGYTFGSGTRLTVV.

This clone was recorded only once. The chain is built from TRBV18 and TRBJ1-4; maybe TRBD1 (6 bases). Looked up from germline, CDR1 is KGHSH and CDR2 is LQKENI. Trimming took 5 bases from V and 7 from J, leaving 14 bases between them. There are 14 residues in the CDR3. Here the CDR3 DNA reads TGTGCCAGCTCATCCAGGGGCGGGAGTGAAAAACTGTTTTTT. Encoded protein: CASSSRGGSEKLFF.

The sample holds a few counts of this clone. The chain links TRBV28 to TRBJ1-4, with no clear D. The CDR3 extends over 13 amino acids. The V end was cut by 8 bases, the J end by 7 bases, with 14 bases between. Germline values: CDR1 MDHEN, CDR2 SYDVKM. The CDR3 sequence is CASFLGFGEKLFF. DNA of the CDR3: TGTGCCAGCTTTTTGGGGTTCGGTGAAAAACTGTTTTTT.

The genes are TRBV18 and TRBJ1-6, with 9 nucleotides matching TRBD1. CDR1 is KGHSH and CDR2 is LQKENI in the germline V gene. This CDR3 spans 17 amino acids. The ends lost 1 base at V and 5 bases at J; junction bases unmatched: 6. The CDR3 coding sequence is TGTGCCAGCTCACCACGGGGACAGGGAGGCAATAATTCACCCCTCCACTTT. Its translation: CASSPRGQGGNNSPLHF.

CDR3 in DNA: TGTGCCAGCAGTGACAGGGGTAGGGGAGGTCAGCCCCAGCATTTT. It codes for CASSDRGRGGQPQHF. The rearrangement uses TRBV6-1 and TRBJ1-5, with TRBD1 as a possible D gene (6 bases). The CDR3 covers 15 residues. Germline CDR1 and CDR2: MNHNS and SASEGT. With 3 bases removed from V and 6 bases from J, the gap between germline ends came to 15 bases.

The CDR3 DNA sequence: TGTGCCAGTAGTTCGGGACTAAGTGAGCAGTTCTTC. It translates to CASSSGLSEQFF. The chain carries TRBV19 and TRBJ2-1; 7 bases are shared with TRBD2. V lost 5 bases and J lost 9; bases outside the gene matches: 4. The CDR3 covers 12 residues. The germline gives CDR1 LNHDA, CDR2 SQIVND (reference sequence). Using reference TRBV19 and TRBJ2-1 for the parts outside the CDR3, the full variable domain is DGGITQSPKYLFRKEGQNVTLSCEQNLNHDAMYWYRQDPGQGLRLIYYSQIVNDFQKGDIAEGYSVSREKKESFPLTVTSAQKNPTAFYLCASSSGLSEQFFGPGTRLTVL.

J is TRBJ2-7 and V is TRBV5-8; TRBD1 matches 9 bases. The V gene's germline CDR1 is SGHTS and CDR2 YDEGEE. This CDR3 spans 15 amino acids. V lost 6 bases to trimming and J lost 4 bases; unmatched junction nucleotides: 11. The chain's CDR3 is CASTKGQGYGYEQYF. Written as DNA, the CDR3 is TGTGCCAGCACCAAGGGACAGGGCTATGGGTACGAGCAGTACTTC.

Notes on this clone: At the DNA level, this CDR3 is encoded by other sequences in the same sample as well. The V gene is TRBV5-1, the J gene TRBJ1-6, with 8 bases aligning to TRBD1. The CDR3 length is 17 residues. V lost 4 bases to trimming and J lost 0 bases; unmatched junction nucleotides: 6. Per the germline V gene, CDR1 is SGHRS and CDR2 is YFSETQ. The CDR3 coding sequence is TGCGCCAGCAGCCGCCGACAGGGGAGCTCCTATAATTCACCCCTCCACTTT. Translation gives CASSRRQGSSYNSPLHF.

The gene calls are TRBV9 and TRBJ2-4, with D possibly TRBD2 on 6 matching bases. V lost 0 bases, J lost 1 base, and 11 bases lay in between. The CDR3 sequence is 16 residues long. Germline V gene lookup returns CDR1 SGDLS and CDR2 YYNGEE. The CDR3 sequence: CASSVEPRGAKNIQYF. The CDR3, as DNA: TGTGCCAGCAGCGTAGAACCCCGGGGGGCCAAAAACATTCAGTACTTC.

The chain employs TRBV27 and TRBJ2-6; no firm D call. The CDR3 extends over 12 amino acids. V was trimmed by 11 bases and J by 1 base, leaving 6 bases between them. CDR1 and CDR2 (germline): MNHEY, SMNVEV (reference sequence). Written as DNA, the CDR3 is TGTGCCCAACCATCTGGGGCCAACGTCCTGACTTTC. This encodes CAQPSGANVLTF.

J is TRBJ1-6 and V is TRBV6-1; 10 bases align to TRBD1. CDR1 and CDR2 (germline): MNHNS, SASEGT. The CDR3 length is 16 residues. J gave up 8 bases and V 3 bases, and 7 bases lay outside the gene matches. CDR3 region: CASSEIGGQGYSPLHF. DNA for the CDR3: TGTGCCAGCAGTGAGATCGGGGGACAGGGGTATTCACCCCTCCACTTT.

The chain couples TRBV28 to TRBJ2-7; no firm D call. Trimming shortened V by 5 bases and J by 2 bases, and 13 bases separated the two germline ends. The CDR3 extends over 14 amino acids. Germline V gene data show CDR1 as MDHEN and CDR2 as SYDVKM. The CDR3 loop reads CASSPGRPPYEQYF. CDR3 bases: TGTGCCAGCAGTCCAGGACGGCCTCCCTACGAGCAGTACTTC.

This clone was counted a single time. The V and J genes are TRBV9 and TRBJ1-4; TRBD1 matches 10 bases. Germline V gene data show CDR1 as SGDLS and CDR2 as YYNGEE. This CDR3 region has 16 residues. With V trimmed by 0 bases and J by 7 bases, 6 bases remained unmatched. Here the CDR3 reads CASSVGRGTGVEKLFF. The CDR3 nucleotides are TGTGCCAGCAGCGTAGGACGCGGGACAGGGGTTGAAAAACTGTTTTTT.